What follows are 31 T cell receptor beta chains derived from one specimen sequenced in a study of T cells expressing NK-cell markers. For each CDR3 protein, TCRdb gives one entry from its re-call of the 5' RACE reads, without DNA. The listing contains 400,000 to 550,000 distinct CDR3 sequences. The sequencing sample was made of blood T cells: a sorted CD56 or NKG2C T cell subset, CD4+ or CD8+ T cells, or bulk PBMC T cells (not recorded which). These receptors were taken from a woman between 18 and 70 years old in good health.

The CDR3 sequence is CSARSGRFSTEAFF. The chain joins TRBV20-1 to TRBJ1-1. The CDR3 sequence is 14 residues long. Germline values: CDR1 DFQATT, CDR2 SNEGSKA (reference sequence).

The V gene is TRBV29-1, the J gene TRBJ2-3. The germline V gene has CDR1 SQVTM and CDR2 ANQGSEA. The length of the CDR3 is 12 residues. The CDR3 protein is CSVTPITDTQYF.

CDR3 in amino acids: CAISEDRDGGEQYF. This chain links TRBV10-3 with TRBJ2-7; without DNA, the TCRdb call of TRBD1 cannot be checked. The V gene's germline CDR1 is ENHRY and CDR2 SYGVKD. The CDR3 loop spans 14 amino acids.

This chain uses TRBV6-2 or TRBV6-3 with TRBJ2-7. The CDR3 consists of 11 residues. CDR1 and CDR2 from the germline V gene are MNHEY and SVGEGT. This CDR3 is CASSTFYEQYF.

This chain joins TRBV11-2 and TRBJ2-2; lacking DNA, the TRBD2 call made by TCRdb goes unchecked. The CDR3 length is 18 residues. Germline V gives CDR1 SGHAT, CDR2 FQNNGV. The CDR3 reads CASSLGYRGLAPTGELFF.

The chain recombines TRBV27 with TRBJ2-7; TCRdb gives TRBD1 as the D gene, but with no DNA this cannot be confirmed. Germline CDR1 and CDR2: MNHEY and SMNVEV (reference sequence). The CDR3 covers 14 residues. CDR3 loop: CASSFGGGSYEQYF.

This chain connects TRBV30 to TRBJ2-7; TCRdb gives TRBD2 as the D gene, but with no DNA this cannot be confirmed. Germline V CDR1 and CDR2: GTSNPN, SVGIG (reference sequence). The CDR3 is 15 amino acids. The CDR3 sequence: CAWSVAGYGSYEQYF.

The rearrangement uses TRBV12-3 or TRBV12-4 and TRBJ1-6. This CDR3 has 13 amino acids. The CDR3 reads CASSPSSLPPLHF.

The chain employs TRBV2 and TRBJ2-2; TCRdb outputs TRBD1, but without DNA this stays unchecked. The CDR3 has 16 amino acids. Germline V gene data show CDR1 as SNHLY and CDR2 as FYNNEI. CDR3 loop: CASSELGEDLPGELFF.

The chain uses TRBV11-2 and TRBJ1-2; there is no DNA to check the TCRdb D call of TRBD1. Per germline, CDR1 SGHAT and CDR2 FQNNGV. The CDR3 loop spans 19 amino acids. CDR3 amino acids: CASSLGVWGEDQPTYGYTF.

The gene calls are TRBV7-2 and TRBJ2-1; TCRdb outputs TRBD2, but without DNA this stays unchecked. Per germline, CDR1 SGHTA and CDR2 FQGNSA. The CDR3 covers 18 residues. Here the CDR3 reads CASSLAGASGRTYNEQFF.

J is TRBJ2-2 and V is TRBV29-1; TCRdb proposes TRBD1, but this gene call is untestable without DNA. The germline gives CDR1 SQVTM, CDR2 ANQGSEA. The length of the CDR3 is 11 residues. The CDR3 is CSARGNGELFF.

The chain is built from TRBV7-7 and TRBJ2-1; the TCRdb D gene call, TRBD1, has no DNA to confirm it. Germline V gene sequence: CDR1 SSHAT, CDR2 FNYEAQ (reference sequence). The CDR3 runs to 14 residues. CDR3: CASSLSGGDNEQFF.

J is TRBJ2-7 and V is TRBV11-2; the TCRdb D gene call, TRBD2, has no DNA to confirm it. This CDR3 comprises 18 residues. The germline CDR1 and CDR2 sequences are SGHAT and FQNNGV. The CDR3 sequence: CASSSSRGSGANSYEQYF.

The chain recombines TRBV12-3 or TRBV12-4 with TRBJ1-2; TCRdb's D gene call, TRBD1, goes unchecked for lack of DNA. The CDR3 extends over 13 amino acids. CDR3 region: CASSWGETYGYTF.

The rearrangement links TRBV5-1 to TRBJ1-5. The CDR3 sequence is 13 residues long. The germline V gene encodes CDR1 SGHRS and CDR2 YFSETQ. The CDR3 sequence is CASSLEGVQPQHF.

The V gene is TRBV7-8, the J gene TRBJ2-5; there is no DNA to check the TCRdb D call of TRBD1. The CDR3 length is 13 residues. The germline gives CDR1 SGHVS, CDR2 FQNEAQ. The CDR3 region is CASSLPTGETQYF.

The chain is built from TRBV12-3 or TRBV12-4 and TRBJ2-5; no DNA is available, so the TRBD2 call from TCRdb remains unchecked. This CDR3 is 15 amino acids long. The CDR3 reads CASSLSGQYQETQYF.

The genes are TRBV11-2 and TRBJ2-7; TCRdb outputs TRBD1, but without DNA this stays unchecked. This CDR3 is built from 14 residues. Germline CDR1 SGHAT, CDR2 FQNNGV. This chain's CDR3 is CASSSETGKDEQYF.

The chain combines TRBV5-1 with TRBJ1-4. Per the germline V gene, CDR1 is SGHRS and CDR2 is YFSETQ. The CDR3 consists of 14 residues. CDR3 amino acids: CASSLAEFNEKLFF.

The chain carries TRBV12-3 or TRBV12-4 and TRBJ2-5; TCRdb indicates TRBD1, and absent DNA this call remains unverified. The CDR3 has 12 amino acids. CDR3: CASSFDRGAQYF.

J is TRBJ1-2 and V is TRBV10-2; TCRdb reports TRBD1, a call that lacks DNA to check it against. CDR3 length equals 12 residues. Germline V gives CDR1 WSHSY, CDR2 SAAADI. CDR3: CASSSPGNGYTF.

The CDR3 loop is CASSLFVFGYTF. This rearrangement joins TRBV12-3 or TRBV12-4 to TRBJ1-2. This CDR3 has 12 residues.

CDR3 sequence reads: CASSLAASSYEQYF. The rearrangement links TRBV2 to TRBJ2-7. Germline lookup yields CDR1 SNHLY and CDR2 FYNNEI. The CDR3 runs 14 residues.

The chain carries TRBV20-1 and TRBJ2-5; TCRdb selects TRBD2, and the lack of DNA leaves this call unchecked. Germline CDR1 is DFQATT and CDR2 is SNEGSKA (reference sequence). This CDR3 contains 17 residues. The CDR3 is CSARDYLVAEYQETQYF.

The chain has TRBV6-1 and TRBJ2-6. The CDR3 loop spans 17 amino acids. Per germline, CDR1 MNHNS and CDR2 SASEGT. CDR3: CASSESALAPGANVLTF.

The V gene is TRBV6-1, the J gene TRBJ2-1; TCRdb lists TRBD1, though no DNA is available to test this call. The CDR3 runs 17 residues. Germline CDR1 reads MNHNS; CDR2 reads SASEGT. The CDR3 loop is CASSRPGASDSYNEQFF.

The chain employs TRBV12-3 or TRBV12-4 and TRBJ2-3; without DNA, the TCRdb call of TRBD2 cannot be checked. This CDR3 comprises 16 residues. The CDR3: CASSWGLAGRTDTQYF.

The rearrangement links TRBV29-1 to TRBJ1-4. CDR1 is SQVTM and CDR2 is ANQGSEA in the germline V gene. The CDR3 runs to 12 residues. The CDR3 loop reads CSVVARNEKLFF.

This chain joins TRBV10-3 and TRBJ1-6. Germline CDR1 ENHRY, CDR2 SYGVKD. The CDR3 is 14 amino acids. The CDR3: CAIRVAVGNSPLHF.

The V and J genes are TRBV27 and TRBJ2-7; the TCRdb D gene call, TRBD1, has no DNA to confirm it. This CDR3 is 14 amino acids long. CDR1 is MNHEY, CDR2 SMNVEV, per germline (reference sequence). CDR3 amino acids: CASSFPWGASEQYF.